This T cell receptor (beta chain) was found in a study of Ad26.COV2.S vaccination and SARS-CoV-2 variants. Comments on this clone: The antigen is undetermined.

This CDR3 comprises 11 residues. V dropped 0 bases and J dropped 14 bases, with 8 bases sitting between them. Germline V CDR1 and CDR2: SQVTM, ANQGSEA. The assay was immunoSEQ multiplex PCR, and TCRdb's table has in-frame clones only and misses some. The sample gives around 140,000 clones, roughly 90% of which show up once; 5% is in the top ten. Whole-study results and caveats: Breadth, reportedly substantial, characterized the spike-specific CD8+ and CD4+ T cell responses after vaccination. Total T cell responses, in the TCR breadth and depth analyses, may have been underestimated. Placebo and vaccine recipients had non-spike TCR breadth that was similar. Participants in the vaccine arm had higher spike-specific TCR breadth; placebo recipients had lower.

This specimen consisted of peripheral blood, obtained after recovery from COVID-19. The sequence derives from a human donor who had recovered from COVID-19. The chain employs TRBV29-1 and TRBJ1-6; D gene uncertain. DNA for the CDR3: TGCAGCGTTGAAGATCGGGGTGCCCTCCACTTT. As protein: CSVEDRGALHF.